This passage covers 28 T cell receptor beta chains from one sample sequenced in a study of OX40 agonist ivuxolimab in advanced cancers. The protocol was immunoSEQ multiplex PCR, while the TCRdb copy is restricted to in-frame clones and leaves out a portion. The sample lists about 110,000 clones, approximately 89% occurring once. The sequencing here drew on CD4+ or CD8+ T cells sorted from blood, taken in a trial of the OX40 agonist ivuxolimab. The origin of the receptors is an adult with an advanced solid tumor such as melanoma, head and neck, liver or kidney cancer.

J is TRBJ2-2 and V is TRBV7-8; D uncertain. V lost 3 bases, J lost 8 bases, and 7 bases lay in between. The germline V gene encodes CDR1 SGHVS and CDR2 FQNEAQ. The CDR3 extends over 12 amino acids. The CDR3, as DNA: TGTGCCAGCAGCTTCTCCTTAGGGGAGCTGTTTTTT. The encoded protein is CASSFSLGELFF.

The CDR3 spells CASSLSSRLAGGSQYF. The CDR3 bases are TGTGCCAGCAGCTTATCATCCCGACTAGCGGGAGGGTCCCAGTACTTC. The V gene is TRBV7-2, the J gene TRBJ2-7, with TRBD2 identical over 14 bases. CDR3 length: 16 residues. J gave up 10 bases and V 2 bases, and 10 bases lay outside the gene matches. Germline V gives CDR1 SGHTA, CDR2 FQGNSA.

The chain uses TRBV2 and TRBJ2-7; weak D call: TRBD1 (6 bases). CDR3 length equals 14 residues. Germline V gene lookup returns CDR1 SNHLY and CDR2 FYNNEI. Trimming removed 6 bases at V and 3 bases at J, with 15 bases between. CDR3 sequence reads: CASRAGTQNYEQYF. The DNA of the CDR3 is TGTGCCAGCAGGGCCGGGACACAAAACTACGAGCAGTACTTC.

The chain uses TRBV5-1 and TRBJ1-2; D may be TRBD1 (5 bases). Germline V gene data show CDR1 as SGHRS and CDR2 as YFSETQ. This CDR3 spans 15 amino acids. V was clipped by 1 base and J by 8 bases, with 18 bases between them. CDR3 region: CASSLRTGTPGGYTF. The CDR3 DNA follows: TGCGCCAGCAGCTTGCGAACCGGGACCCCAGGAGGCTACACCTTC.

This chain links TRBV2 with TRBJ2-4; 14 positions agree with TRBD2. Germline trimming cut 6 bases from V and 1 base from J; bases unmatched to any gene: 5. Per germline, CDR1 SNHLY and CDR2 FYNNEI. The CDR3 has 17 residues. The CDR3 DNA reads TGTGCCAGCAGGGCCCGGACTAGCGGGGGGGCCAAAAACATTCAGTACTTC. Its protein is CASRARTSGGAKNIQYF.

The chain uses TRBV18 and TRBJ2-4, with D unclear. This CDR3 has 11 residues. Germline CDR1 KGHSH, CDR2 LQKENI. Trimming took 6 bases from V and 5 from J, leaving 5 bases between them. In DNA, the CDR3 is TGTGCCAGCTCGAACCAAAACATTCAGTACTTC. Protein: CASSNQNIQYF.

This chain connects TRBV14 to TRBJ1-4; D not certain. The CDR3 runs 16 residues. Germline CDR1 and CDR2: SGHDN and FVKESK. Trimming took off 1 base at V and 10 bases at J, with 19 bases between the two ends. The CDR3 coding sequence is TGTGCCAGCAGCCAAGTAGGAGGACTGCCGGTCGCAAAACTGTTTTTT. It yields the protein CASSQVGGLPVAKLFF.

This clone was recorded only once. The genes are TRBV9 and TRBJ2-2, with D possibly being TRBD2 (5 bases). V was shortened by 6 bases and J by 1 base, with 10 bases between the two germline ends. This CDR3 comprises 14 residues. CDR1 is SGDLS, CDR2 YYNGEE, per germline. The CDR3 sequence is CASTRAGNTGELFF. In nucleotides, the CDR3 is TGTGCCAGCACCCGGGCGGGGAACACCGGGGAGCTGTTTTTT.

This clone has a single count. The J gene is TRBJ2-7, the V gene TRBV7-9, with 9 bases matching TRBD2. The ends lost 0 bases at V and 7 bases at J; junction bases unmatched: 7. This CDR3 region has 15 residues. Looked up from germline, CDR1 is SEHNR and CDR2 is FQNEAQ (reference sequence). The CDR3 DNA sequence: TGTGCCAGCAGCTTAGCAGGAGCGGGAGGACGGGAGCAGTACTTC. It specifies CASSLAGAGGREQYF.

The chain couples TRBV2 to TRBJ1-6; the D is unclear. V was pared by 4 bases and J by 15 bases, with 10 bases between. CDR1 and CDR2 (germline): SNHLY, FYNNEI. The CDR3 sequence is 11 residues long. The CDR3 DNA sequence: TGTGCCAGCAGTGTTTTGGCGTTCCTCCACTTT. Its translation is CASSVLAFLHF.

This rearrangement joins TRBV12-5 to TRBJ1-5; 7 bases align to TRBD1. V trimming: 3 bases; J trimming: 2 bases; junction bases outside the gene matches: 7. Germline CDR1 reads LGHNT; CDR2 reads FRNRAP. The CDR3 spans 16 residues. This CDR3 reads CASGLARDRGNQPQHF. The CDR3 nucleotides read TGTGCTAGTGGTTTAGCCCGAGACAGGGGCAATCAGCCCCAGCATTTT.

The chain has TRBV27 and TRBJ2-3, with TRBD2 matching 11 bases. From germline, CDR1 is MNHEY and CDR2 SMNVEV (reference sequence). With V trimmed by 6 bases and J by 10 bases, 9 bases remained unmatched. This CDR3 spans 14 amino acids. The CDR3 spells CASRETGTSGPQYF. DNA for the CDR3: TGTGCCAGCAGGGAAACCGGGACTAGCGGACCGCAGTATTTT.

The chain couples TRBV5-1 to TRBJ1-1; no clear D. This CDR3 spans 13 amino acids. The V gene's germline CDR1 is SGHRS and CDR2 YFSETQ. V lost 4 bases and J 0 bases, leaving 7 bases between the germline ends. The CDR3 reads CASSRRLNTEAFF. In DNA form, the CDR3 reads TGCGCCAGCAGCCGACGGTTGAACACTGAAGCTTTCTTT. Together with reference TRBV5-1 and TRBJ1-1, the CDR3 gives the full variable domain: KAGVTQTPRYLIKTRGQQVTLSCSPISGHRSVSWYQQTPGQGLQFLFEYFSETQRNKGNFPGRFSGRQFSNSRSEMNVSTLELGDSALYLCASSRRLNTEAFFGQGTRLTVV.

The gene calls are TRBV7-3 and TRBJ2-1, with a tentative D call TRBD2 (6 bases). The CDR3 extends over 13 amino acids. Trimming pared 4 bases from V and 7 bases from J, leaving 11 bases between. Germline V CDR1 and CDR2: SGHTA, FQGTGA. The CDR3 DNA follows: TGTGCCAGCAGCTCGGGGGTTGGGAATGAGCAGTTCTTC. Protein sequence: CASSSGVGNEQFF.

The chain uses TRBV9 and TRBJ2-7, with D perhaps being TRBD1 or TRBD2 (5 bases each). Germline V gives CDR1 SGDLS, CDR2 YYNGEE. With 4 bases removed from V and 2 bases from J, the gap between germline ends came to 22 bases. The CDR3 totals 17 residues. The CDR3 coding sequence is TGTGCCAGCAGCTCTAGCCTCGGGGCAGCTGCTCCCTACGAGCAGTACTTC. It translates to CASSSSLGAAAPYEQYF.

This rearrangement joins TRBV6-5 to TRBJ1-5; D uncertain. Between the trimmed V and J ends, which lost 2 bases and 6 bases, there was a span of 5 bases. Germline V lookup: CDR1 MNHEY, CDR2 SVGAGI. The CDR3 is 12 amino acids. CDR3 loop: CASSYEFQPQHF. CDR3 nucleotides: TGTGCCAGCAGTTACGAATTTCAGCCCCAGCATTTT.

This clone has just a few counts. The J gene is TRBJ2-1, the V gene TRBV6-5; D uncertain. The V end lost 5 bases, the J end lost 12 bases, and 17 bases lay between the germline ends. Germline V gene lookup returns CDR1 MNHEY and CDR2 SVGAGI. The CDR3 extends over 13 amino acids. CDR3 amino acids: CASSTAVQPGQFF. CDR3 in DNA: TGTGCCAGCAGTACGGCTGTACAGCCAGGGCAGTTCTTC.

CDR3 in amino acids: CASRSKGEGNQPQHF. In nucleotides, the CDR3 is TGTGCCAGCAGGTCGAAAGGGGAGGGCAATCAGCCCCAGCATTTT. This chain links TRBV6-1 with TRBJ1-5; D perhaps matches TRBD1 (5 bases). Trimming cost V 6 bases and J 2 bases, with 14 bases left between them. The germline CDR1 and CDR2 sequences are MNHNS and SASEGT. This CDR3 has 15 amino acids.

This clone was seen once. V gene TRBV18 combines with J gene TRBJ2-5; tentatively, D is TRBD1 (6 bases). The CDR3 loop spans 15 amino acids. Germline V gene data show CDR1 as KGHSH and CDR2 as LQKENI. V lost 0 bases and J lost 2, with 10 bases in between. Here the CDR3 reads CASSPPARGQETQYF. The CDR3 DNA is TGTGCCAGCTCACCACCGGCCAGGGGACAAGAGACCCAGTACTTC.

DNA of the CDR3: TGTGCCAGCACCCCCCCGACAGGGGCCACTGAAGCTTTCTTT. Its protein product is CASTPPTGATEAFF. The rearrangement links TRBV6-1 to TRBJ1-1, with 8 bases aligning to TRBD1. The CDR3 runs 14 residues. V trimming: 7 bases; J trimming: 4 bases; junction bases outside the gene matches: 8. Germline loops: CDR1 MNHNS, CDR2 SASEGT.

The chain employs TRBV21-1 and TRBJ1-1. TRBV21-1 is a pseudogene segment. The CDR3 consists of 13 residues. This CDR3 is CASSVRLRTEAFF. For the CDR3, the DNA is TGTGCCAGCAGTGTTCGTCTTCGCACTGAAGCTTTCTTT.

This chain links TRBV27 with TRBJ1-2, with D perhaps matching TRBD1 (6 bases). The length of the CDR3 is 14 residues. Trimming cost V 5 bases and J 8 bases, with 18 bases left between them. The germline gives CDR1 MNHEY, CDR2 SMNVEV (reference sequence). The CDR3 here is CASSPQGTLGGYTF. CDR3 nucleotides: TGTGCCAGCAGTCCACAGGGCACATTGGGCGGCTACACCTTC.

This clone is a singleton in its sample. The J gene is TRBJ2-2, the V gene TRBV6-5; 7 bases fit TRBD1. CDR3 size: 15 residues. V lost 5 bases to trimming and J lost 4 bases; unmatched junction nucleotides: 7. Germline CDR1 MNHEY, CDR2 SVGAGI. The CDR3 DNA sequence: TGTGCCAGCAGTCCTACACAGGGGACCACCGGGGAGCTGTTTTTT. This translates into CASSPTQGTTGELFF.

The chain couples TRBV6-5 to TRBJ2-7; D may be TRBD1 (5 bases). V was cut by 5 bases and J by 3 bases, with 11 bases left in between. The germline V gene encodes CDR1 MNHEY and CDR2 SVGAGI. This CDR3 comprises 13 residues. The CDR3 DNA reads TGTGCCAGCAGTAGTTCCAGGGACTACGAGCAGTACTTC. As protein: CASSSSRDYEQYF.

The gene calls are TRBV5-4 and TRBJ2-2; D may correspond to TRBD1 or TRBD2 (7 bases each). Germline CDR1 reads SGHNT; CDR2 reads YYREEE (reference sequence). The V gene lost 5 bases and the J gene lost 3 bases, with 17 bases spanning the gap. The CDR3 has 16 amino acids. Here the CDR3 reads CASSIQGRGDTGELFF. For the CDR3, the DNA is TGTGCCAGCAGTATACAGGGGAGGGGGGACACCGGGGAGCTGTTTTTT.

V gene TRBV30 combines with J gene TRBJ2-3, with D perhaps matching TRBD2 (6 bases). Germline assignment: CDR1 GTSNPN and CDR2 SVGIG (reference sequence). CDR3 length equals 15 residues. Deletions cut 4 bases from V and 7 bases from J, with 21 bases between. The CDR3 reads CAWTRGRPPLHTQYF. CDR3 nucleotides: TGTGCCTGGACCCGAGGGAGGCCTCCCCTTCATACGCAGTATTTT.

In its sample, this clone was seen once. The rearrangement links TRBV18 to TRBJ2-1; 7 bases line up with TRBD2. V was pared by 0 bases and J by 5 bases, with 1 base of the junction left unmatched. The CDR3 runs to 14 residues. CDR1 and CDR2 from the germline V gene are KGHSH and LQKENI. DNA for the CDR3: TGTGCCAGCTCACCACCGGGGACTAACAATGAGCAGTTCTTC. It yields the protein CASSPPGTNNEQFF.

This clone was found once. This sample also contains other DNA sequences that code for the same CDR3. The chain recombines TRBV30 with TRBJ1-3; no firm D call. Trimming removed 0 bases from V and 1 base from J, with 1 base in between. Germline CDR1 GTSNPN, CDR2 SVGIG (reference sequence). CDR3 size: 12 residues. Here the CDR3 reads CAWSVSGNTIYF. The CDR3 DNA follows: TGTGCCTGGAGTGTTTCTGGAAACACCATATATTTT.